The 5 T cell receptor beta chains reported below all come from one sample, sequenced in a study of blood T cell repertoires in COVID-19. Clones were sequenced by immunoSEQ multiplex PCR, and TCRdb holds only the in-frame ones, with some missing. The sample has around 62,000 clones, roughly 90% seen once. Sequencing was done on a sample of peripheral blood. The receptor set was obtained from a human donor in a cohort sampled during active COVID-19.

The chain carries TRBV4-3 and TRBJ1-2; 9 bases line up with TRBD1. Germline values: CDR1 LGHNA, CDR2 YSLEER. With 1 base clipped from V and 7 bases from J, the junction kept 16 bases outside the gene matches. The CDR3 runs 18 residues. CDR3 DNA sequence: TGCGCCAGCAGCCAAGGTGTGGGACAGGGTCCACCCACGGGTGGCTACACCTTC. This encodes CASSQGVGQGPPTGGYTF.

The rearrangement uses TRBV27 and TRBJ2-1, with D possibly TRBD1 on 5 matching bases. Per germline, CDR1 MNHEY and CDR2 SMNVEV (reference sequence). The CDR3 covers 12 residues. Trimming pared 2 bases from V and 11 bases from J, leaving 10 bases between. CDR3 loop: CASSLPGFKQFF. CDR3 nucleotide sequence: TGTGCCAGCAGTTTACCAGGGTTCAAGCAGTTCTTC.

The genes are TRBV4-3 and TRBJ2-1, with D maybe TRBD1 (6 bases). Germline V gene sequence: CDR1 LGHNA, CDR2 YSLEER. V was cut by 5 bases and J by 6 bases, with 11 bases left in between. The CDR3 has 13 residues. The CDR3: CASSFGQFNEQFF. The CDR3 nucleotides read TGCGCCAGCAGCTTCGGACAGTTCAATGAGCAGTTCTTC.

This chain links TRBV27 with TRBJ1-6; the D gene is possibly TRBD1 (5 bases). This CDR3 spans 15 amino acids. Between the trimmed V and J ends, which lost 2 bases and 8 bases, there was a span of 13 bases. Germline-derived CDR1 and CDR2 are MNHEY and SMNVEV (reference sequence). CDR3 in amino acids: CASSLKAGHYSPLHF. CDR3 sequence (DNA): TGTGCCAGCAGTTTAAAGGCAGGGCATTATTCACCCCTCCACTTT.

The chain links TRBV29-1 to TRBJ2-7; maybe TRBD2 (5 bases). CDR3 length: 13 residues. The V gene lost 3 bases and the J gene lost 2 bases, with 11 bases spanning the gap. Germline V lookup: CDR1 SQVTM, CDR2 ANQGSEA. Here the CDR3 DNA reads TGCAGCGTTGAGGGTGGGAGACCCTACGAGCAGTACTTC. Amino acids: CSVEGGRPYEQYF.